The 17 T cell receptor beta chains given below trace back to one sample, sequenced in a study of CD8 T cells in Susac syndrome. Memory subsets were defined for TEMRA sorting by CD27 and CD45RA staining. RNA, at 0.5 to 1 ug, was reverse transcribed with random hexamers. Each CDR3 protein gets one entry after TCRdb re-called the immunoSEQ multiplex PCR reads with MiXCR. The sample holds about 1,400 distinct CDR3 sequences, around 66% seen once. The sample comprised CD8+ TEMRA cells from PBMCs. Subset in this sample: FACS-sorted terminally differentiated effector memory CD8+ T cells re-expressing CD45RA (CD8+ TEMRA). These receptors were obtained from a human donor with Susac syndrome.

Turning to this clonotype: One junction end disagrees with the germline gene, perhaps due to a read error. The J gene is TRBJ2-1, the V gene TRBV27; unclear D gene. This CDR3 spans 15 amino acids. Germline V gives CDR1 MNHEY, CDR2 SMNVEV (reference sequence). The CDR3 here is CASRIGPGMNNDQFF. CDR3 in DNA: TGTGCCAGCAGGATAGGTCCTGGGATGAACAATGATCAGTTCTTC.

This rearrangement joins TRBV4-3 to TRBJ1-5, with D hard to call. V lost 0 bases, J lost 3 bases, and 9 bases lay in between. CDR3 length equals 15 residues. Germline V gene sequence: CDR1 LGHNA, CDR2 YSLEER. The CDR3 nucleotides are TGCGCCAGCAGCCAAGATATCGGCGACAATCAGCCCCAGCATTTT. This gives the protein CASSQDIGDNQPQHF.

The J gene is TRBJ1-1, the V gene TRBV5-4; no reliable D call. V gave up 0 bases and J gave up 2 bases, with 11 bases separating them. Germline V gene lookup returns CDR1 SGHNT and CDR2 YYREEE (reference sequence). The CDR3 totals 15 residues. CDR3 amino acids: CASSLDAATNTEAFF. The CDR3 DNA is TGTGCCAGCAGCTTGGACGCGGCCACCAACACTGAAGCTTTCTTT.

A note on this clonotype: Germline is not matched at one junction end, which may reflect a read error. The J gene is TRBJ1-4, the V gene TRBV6-5; D unresolved. CDR1 MNHEY and CDR2 SVGAGI come from the germline V gene. This CDR3 contains 14 residues. The CDR3 nucleotides are TGTGCCAGCAGTTCGGGTCAGAAAAATGATAAACTGTTTTTT. Its protein is CASSSGQKNDKLFF.

The chain has TRBV7-9 and TRBJ1-2; the D gene is possibly TRBD1 (5 bases). V shed 8 bases and J shed 8 bases, with 15 bases lying between them. Germline-derived CDR1 and CDR2 are SEHNR and FQNEAQ (reference sequence). There are 12 residues in the CDR3. The CDR3 region has the DNA TGTGCCAGCCGCGGGGGGGAGGACGGCTACACCTTC. Translation: CASRGGEDGYTF.

Judged by abundance, this clonotype is large. The chain is built from TRBV24-1 and TRBJ2-4; D may correspond to TRBD1 or TRBD2 (5 bases each). Per the germline V gene, CDR1 is KGHDR and CDR2 is SFDVKD. Trimming took off 3 bases at V and 4 bases at J, with 18 bases between the two ends. The length of the CDR3 is 17 residues. CDR3 sequence (DNA): TGTGCCACCAGTGATGGATTAAACGGGGCAGGGAAAAACATTCAGTACTTC. It yields the protein CATSDGLNGAGKNIQYF.

The J gene is TRBJ1-1, the V gene TRBV4-3; D uncertain. The CDR3 runs to 13 residues. Germline CDR1 reads LGHNA; CDR2 reads YSLEER. The CDR3 coding sequence is TGCGCGAGCTGCCCCTCCAGGAACACTGAAGCTTTCTTT. As protein: CASCPSRNTEAFF.

The rearrangement joins TRBV30 to TRBJ1-5; TRBD1 aligns across 7 bases. The CDR3 has 14 amino acids. Per germline, CDR1 GTSNPN and CDR2 SVGIG (reference sequence). After removal of 2 bases from V and 3 bases from J, the junction contained 4 bases not matched to a gene. The DNA for the CDR3 is TGTGCCTGGAGTTGGGACAGAGACAATCAGCCCCAGCATTTT. Its protein product is CAWSWDRDNQPQHF.

The J gene is TRBJ2-4, the V gene TRBV11-2; perhaps TRBD2 as D (5 bases). The CDR3 sequence is 14 residues long. V was pared by 3 bases and J by 2 bases, with 8 bases between. The germline V gene has CDR1 SGHAT and CDR2 FQNNGV. In DNA, the CDR3 is TGTGCCAGCAGCTTTCCGGGGACCAAAAACATTCAGTACTTC. This gives the protein CASSFPGTKNIQYF.

This clonotype was detected only once. A much larger clone is a single base away; this may be a read error. The chain has TRBV6-2 or TRBV6-3 and TRBJ2-5; no clear D. The assigned J gene may be wrong: the sequence end matches TRBJ2-7 better. CDR1 is MNHEY, CDR2 SVGEGT, per germline. The CDR3 sequence is 14 residues long. CDR3 residues: CASRDLLEGYEQYF. CDR3 DNA: TGTGCCAGCAGAGACCTCCTCGAAGGCTACGAGCAGTACTTC.

This clonotype was counted a few times. The chain couples TRBV6-5 to TRBJ1-1, with 7 bases that match TRBD1. The CDR3 is 15 residues long. The V gene end was trimmed by 2 bases and the J gene end by 7 bases; junction bases not matched to a gene: 10. The germline CDR1 and CDR2 sequences are MNHEY and SVGAGI. In DNA, the CDR3 is TGTGCCAGCAGTTACACATCCTACGGACAGGATGAAGCTTTCTTT. Protein: CASSYTSYGQDEAFF.

The rearrangement links TRBV9 to TRBJ2-7; either TRBD1 or TRBD2 may fit D (5 bases each). Germline V gives CDR1 SGDLS, CDR2 YYNGEE. Trimming cost V 4 bases and J 5 bases, with 16 bases left between them. CDR3 length equals 14 residues. The CDR3, as DNA: TGTGCCAGCAGCTATTATGGGCTGGGGGACGAGCAGTACTTC. This translates into CASSYYGLGDEQYF.

The chain combines TRBV30 with TRBJ2-4; D perhaps matches TRBD2 (5 bases). The CDR3 runs to 15 residues. Per the germline V gene, CDR1 is GTSNPN and CDR2 is SVGIG (reference sequence). CDR3 sequence: CSLGISDLAKNIQYF. The CDR3 bases are TGTTCCTTGGGAATTAGCGATCTAGCCAAAAACATTCAGTACTTC.

The rearrangement joins TRBV30 to TRBJ1-1; D call uncertain. CDR1 is GTSNPN and CDR2 is SVGIG in the germline V gene (reference sequence). V lost 1 base and J lost 1, with 10 bases in between. The CDR3 totals 14 residues. CDR3: CAWSDLRPNTEAFF. The CDR3 bases are TGTGCCTGGAGTGATCTCAGACCGAACACTGAAGCTTTCTTT.

This chain links TRBV12-3 or TRBV12-4 with TRBJ1-2; D perhaps matches TRBD1 (5 bases). Trimming cost V 5 bases and J 4 bases, with 23 bases left between them. This CDR3 is 17 amino acids long. DNA for the CDR3: TGTGCCAGCAGTGAAGGGGCCGCAGCAGGAAAGACCTATGGCTACACCTTC. Protein sequence: CASSEGAAAGKTYGYTF.

The chain has TRBV12-3 or TRBV12-4 and TRBJ2-2; D not resolved. This CDR3 comprises 11 residues. Trimming took off 9 bases at V and 1 base at J, with 3 bases between the two ends. Written as DNA, the CDR3 is TGTGCCAGTAAGAACACCGGGGAGCTGTTTTTT. Its protein product is CASKNTGELFF.

As to this clonotype: The junction and the germline gene differ at one end; a read error may be behind it. The rearrangement links TRBV5-6 to TRBJ2-2; D possibly uses TRBD1 or TRBD2 (5 bases each). The germline CDR1 and CDR2 sequences are SGHDT and YYEEEE. The CDR3 loop spans 16 amino acids. The CDR3 loop reads CAWSLGVMPNTGELFF. Written as DNA, the CDR3 is TGTGCCTGGAGCTTGGGGGTAATGCCGAACACCGGTGAGCTGTTTTTT.